This T cell receptor (beta chain) was profiled in a study of T-cell reconstitution after alpha-beta-depleted transplantation in children (dated by TCRdb to the mid-2010s). Regarding the complete study: Using TCR repertoire profiling, the study quantitatively followed how T-cell immune reconstitution unfolded in children after TCRalphabeta/CD19-depleted allogeneic hematopoietic cell transplantation.

The treatment or condition label for this specimen denotes: allogeneic hematopoietic cell transplantation with graft depleted of TCRalphabeta T cells and CD19 B cells. Transplant recipients were children who received TCRalphabeta/CD19-depleted allogeneic hematopoietic cell grafts. The library was generated by PCR. The sample was run on an Illumina HiSeq 2500. Molecular barcoding was employed in the preparation of TCR libraries, with unique molecular identifiers being used to normalize TCRbeta repertoire quantification. TCRdb redid the processing of the public reads, applying fastp at Q25 and MiXCR, and retained in-frame beta chains. All rows with the same CDR3 protein become a single entry with the most common DNA and genes. The sample yields more than 200,000 distinct CDR3 sequences; around 7.7% were counted once. The ten largest clones capture 35% to 40% of the sample. In the germline V gene, CDR1 corresponds to SGHVS and CDR2 to FNYEAQ. Reading from cysteine to phenylalanine, the CDR3 counts 12 amino acids. Just CDR3 DNA is preserved here, 36 bases in frame from base 1. The junction carries 10 bases between V and J, which are trimmed by 7 bases and 7 bases respectively.

This clonotype showed up just a few times. What this receptor recognizes is not known. Per-nucleotide qualities are absent, and no much larger clonotype sits a single base away. Here is what the overall study found, with its caveats: Hyperexpanded clone frequencies declined over subsequent months; after one year, T-cell counts and TCRbeta diversity were mostly attributed to newly produced T cells. About two months after transplant, the apparently early recovery of alphabetaT-cell counts reportedly depended on just several hundred clones that had expanded rapidly and came from non-depleted graft cells. In some patients, high TCRbeta diversity at day 60 was attributed to recipient T cells and intrathymic progenitors that had survived conditioning.

The rearrangement combines TRBV7-6 with TRBJ1-4, and TRBD1 may be the D gene, going by 5 matching bases. The material sequenced was PBMCs, mostly from graft donor cells, taken 360 days after TCRalphabeta/CD19-depleted stem cell transplant. This receptor was taken from a male patient aged 2-9 years who had a stem cell transplant for acute myeloid leukemia, so the T cells may come from the graft donor. At the DNA level, the sequence is TGTGCCAGCATTAGGGGCGGTGAAAAACTGTTTTTT. This yields the protein CASIRGGEKLFF.